The rows below give T cell receptor beta chains drawn from one sample of a study of immune heterogeneity within non-small cell lung tumors. MiXCR, run by TCRdb on the multiplex PCR reads, gives a single entry per CDR3 protein. This sample has 11,000 or so distinct CDR3 sequences, with about 25% found just once. Sample: lung tumor tissue. The receptors were sampled from a man in his fifties with non-small cell lung cancer. CDR3s include the opening cysteine and the closing phenylalanine or tryptophan. A D gene is named only where the DNA matches it firmly. Expanded clones are given a class, and other clones once, few, many or no size at all.

V gene: TRBV18
clone size: once
J gene: TRBJ2-3
D gene: .
CDR3 protein: CASSPVGGYTQYF
CDR3 DNA: TGTGCCAGCTCACCGGTTGGTGGGTATACGCAGTATTTT

V gene: TRBV5-1
clone size: .
J gene: TRBJ2-5
D gene: .
CDR3 protein: CASTLFRVQETQYF
CDR3 DNA: TGCGCCAGCACCTTGTTCAGGGTCCAAGAGACCCAGTACTTC

V gene: TRBV30
clone size: .
J gene: TRBJ2-7
D gene: .
CDR3 protein: CAWSLQGRYYEQYF
CDR3 DNA: TGTGCCTGGAGTCTCCAGGGGCGATACTACGAGCAGTACTTC

V gene: TRBV19
clone size: medium-sized
J gene: TRBJ1-5
D gene: .
CDR3 protein: CASSMGNPAPQHF
CDR3 DNA: TGTGCCAGTAGTATGGGGAACCCGGCGCCCCAGCATTTT

V gene: TRBV28
clone size: many
J gene: TRBJ1-4
D gene: TRBD1
CDR3 protein: CASSPQDRFNEKLFF
CDR3 DNA: TGTGCCAGCAGTCCCCAGGACAGGTTTAATGAAAAACTGTTTTTT

V gene: TRBV20-1
clone size: .
J gene: TRBJ2-1
D gene: .
CDR3 protein: CSSSTISRPYNEQFF
CDR3 DNA: TGCAGTTCTAGTACGATTAGCCGACCCTACAATGAGCAGTTCTTC

V gene: TRBV20-1
clone size: many
J gene: TRBJ1-5
D gene: TRBD1
CDR3 protein: CSASGRRDRLGQPQHF
CDR3 DNA: TGCAGTGCTAGTGGCAGGCGGGACAGGCTTGGTCAGCCCCAGCATTTT

V gene: TRBV5-1
clone size: many
J gene: TRBJ2-5
D gene: .
CDR3 protein: CASSSGISETQYF
CDR3 DNA: TGCGCCAGCAGTTCAGGGATATCGGAGACCCAGTACTTC

V gene: TRBV28
clone size: medium-sized
J gene: TRBJ2-2
D gene: TRBD2
CDR3 protein: CASSLLAGGSGELFF
CDR3 DNA: TGTGCCAGCAGTTTACTAGCGGGAGGGTCCGGGGAGCTGTTTTTT

V gene: TRBV9
clone size: .
J gene: TRBJ1-3
D gene: .
CDR3 protein: CASSVLSSGNTIYF
CDR3 DNA: TGTGCCAGCAGCGTCCTCAGCTCTGGAAACACCATATATTTT

V gene: TRBV9
clone size: .
J gene: TRBJ2-3
D gene: .
CDR3 protein: CASGVQGPDTQYF
CDR3 DNA: TGTGCCAGCGGCGTACAGGGACCAGATACGCAGTATTTT

V gene: TRBV30
clone size: .
J gene: TRBJ1-5
D gene: .
CDR3 protein: CAWSAWPYNQPQHF
CDR3 DNA: TGTGCCTGGAGTGCTTGGCCATACAATCAGCCCCAGCATTTT

V gene: TRBV4-1
clone size: few
J gene: TRBJ1-3
D gene: .
CDR3 protein: CASSQRVVSGNTIYF
CDR3 DNA: TGCGCCAGCAGCCAACGGGTTGTCTCTGGAAACACCATATATTTT

V gene: TRBV7-3
clone size: .
J gene: TRBJ2-5
D gene: .
CDR3 protein: CASSLMASPRETQYF
CDR3 DNA: TGTGCCAGCAGCTTAATGGCTAGCCCTCGGGAGACCCAGTACTTC

V gene: TRBV12-3/TRBV12-4
clone size: .
J gene: TRBJ2-2
D gene: .
CDR3 protein: CASSPLGPLGGLELFF
CDR3 DNA: TGTGCCAGCAGTCCACTCGGGCCTTTGGGGGGCCTGGAGCTGTTTTTT

V gene: TRBV9
clone size: few
J gene: TRBJ1-1
D gene: .
CDR3 protein: CASSRTKQGAGTEAFF
CDR3 DNA: TGTGCCAGCAGCCGTACCAAACAGGGCGCTGGCACTGAAGCTTTCTTT

V gene: TRBV19
clone size: many
J gene: TRBJ1-4
D gene: .
CDR3 protein: CASSPNEKLFF
CDR3 DNA: TGTGCCAGTAGTCCGAATGAAAAACTGTTTTTT

V gene: TRBV3-1
clone size: few
J gene: TRBJ2-2
D gene: .
CDR3 protein: CASRPVQTGELFF
CDR3 DNA: TGTGCCAGCAGACCAGTCCAGACCGGGGAGCTGTTTTTT

V gene: TRBV5-1
clone size: few
J gene: TRBJ1-1
D gene: .
CDR3 protein: CASSFPTGNTEAFF
CDR3 DNA: TGCGCCAGCAGCTTCCCCACTGGGAACACTGAAGCTTTCTTT

V gene: TRBV6-1
clone size: many
J gene: TRBJ1-5
D gene: .
CDR3 protein: CATQRTSSQPQHF
CDR3 DNA: TGTGCCACCCAGAGGACCTCTAGTCAGCCCCAGCATTTT

V gene: TRBV7-2
clone size: few
J gene: TRBJ2-5
D gene: TRBD2
CDR3 protein: CASSRRTSGGAGRETQYF
CDR3 DNA: TGTGCCAGCAGCCGACGGACTAGCGGGGGGGCTGGTAGAGAGACCCAGTACTTC

V gene: TRBV20-1
clone size: few
J gene: TRBJ2-5
D gene: .
CDR3 protein: CSAQRIDGAGETQYF
CDR3 DNA: TGCAGTGCCCAAAGGATTGACGGGGCAGGAGAGACCCAGTACTTC

V gene: TRBV6-2/TRBV6-3
clone size: many
J gene: TRBJ1-1
D gene: .
CDR3 protein: CASLGQPMNTEAFF
CDR3 DNA: TGTGCCAGCCTGGGGCAGCCCATGAACACTGAAGCTTTCTTT

V gene: TRBV6-2/TRBV6-3
clone size: many
J gene: TRBJ1-1
D gene: TRBD1
CDR3 protein: CASSNRDRGLLPEAFF
CDR3 DNA: TGTGCCAGCAGTAACCGGGACAGGGGGCTCCTCCCTGAAGCTTTCTTT

V gene: TRBV27
clone size: .
J gene: TRBJ1-3
D gene: .
CDR3 protein: CASSSLRGPWYTIYF
CDR3 DNA: TGTGCCAGCAGCTCCCTCAGGGGACCCTGGTACACCATATATTTT

V gene: TRBV3-1
clone size: .
J gene: TRBJ1-6
D gene: .
CDR3 protein: CASSQDQSRAPLHF
CDR3 DNA: TGTGCCAGCAGCCAAGATCAAAGCAGGGCCCCCCTCCACTTT

V gene: TRBV10-3
clone size: many
J gene: TRBJ2-6
D gene: .
CDR3 protein: CAISESMAGANVLTF
CDR3 DNA: TGTGCCATCAGTGAGTCGATGGCTGGGGCCAACGTCCTGACTTTC

V gene: TRBV5-1
clone size: many
J gene: TRBJ2-1
D gene: TRBD2
CDR3 protein: CASRVQSSGEYNEQFF
CDR3 DNA: TGCGCCAGCAGGGTTCAGTCTAGCGGGGAATACAATGAGCAGTTCTTC

V gene: TRBV5-1
clone size: many
J gene: TRBJ2-3
D gene: .
CDR3 protein: CASSGAPSTDTQYF
CDR3 DNA: TGCGCCAGCAGCGGAGCCCCTAGCACAGATACGCAGTATTTT

V gene: TRBV20-1
clone size: few
J gene: TRBJ1-2
D gene: .
CDR3 protein: CSARDYRAIYGYTF
CDR3 DNA: TGCAGTGCTAGAGACTACCGCGCGATCTATGGCTACACCTTC

V gene: TRBV5-1
clone size: .
J gene: TRBJ2-1
D gene: .
CDR3 protein: CASSLMDTALGGEQFF
CDR3 DNA: TGCGCCAGCAGCTTGATGGACACGGCCCTCGGGGGTGAGCAGTTCTTC

V gene: TRBV28
clone size: .
J gene: TRBJ1-4
D gene: .
CDR3 protein: CASSLAQEGGEQFF
CDR3 DNA: TGTGCCAGCAGTTTAGCCCAGGAGGGGGGGGAACAGTTTTTT

V gene: TRBV28
clone size: .
J gene: TRBJ2-3
D gene: TRBD1
CDR3 protein: CASSLTGALRIPQYF
CDR3 DNA: TGTGCCAGCAGTCTCACAGGGGCGCTGCGTATCCCGCAGTATTTT

V gene: TRBV30
clone size: .
J gene: TRBJ2-4
D gene: .
CDR3 protein: CAWSGAGRNIQYF
CDR3 DNA: TGTGCCTGGAGTGGGGCAGGGCGAAACATTCAGTACTTC

V gene: TRBV7-9
clone size: few
J gene: TRBJ1-4
D gene: .
CDR3 protein: CASTEIGQLATNEKLFF
CDR3 DNA: TGTGCCAGCACCGAGATAGGACAGCTTGCAACTAATGAAAAACTGTTTTTT

V gene: TRBV30
clone size: many
J gene: TRBJ1-4
D gene: .
CDR3 protein: CAWGGHSNEKLFF
CDR3 DNA: TGTGCCTGGGGGGGACACTCTAATGAAAAACTGTTTTTT

V gene: TRBV3-1
clone size: many
J gene: TRBJ2-7
D gene: .
CDR3 protein: CASSQAYEQYF
CDR3 DNA: TGTGCCAGCAGCCAAGCCTACGAGCAGTACTTC

V gene: TRBV10-2
clone size: .
J gene: TRBJ1-1
D gene: TRBD1
CDR3 protein: CASSNRGPGTEAFF
CDR3 DNA: TGCGCCAGCAGTAACAGGGGGCCCGGCACTGAAGCTTTCTTT

V gene: TRBV2
clone size: .
J gene: TRBJ2-1
D gene: .
CDR3 protein: CASRPDYPKRDEQFF
CDR3 DNA: TGTGCCAGCAGGCCCGACTATCCCAAACGGGATGAGCAGTTCTTC

V gene: TRBV20-1
clone size: medium-sized
J gene: TRBJ2-3
D gene: .
CDR3 protein: CGVRPSTDTQYF
CDR3 DNA: TGCGGGGTACGGCCTAGCACAGATACGCAGTATTTT

V gene: TRBV2
clone size: few
J gene: TRBJ1-5
D gene: .
CDR3 protein: CASKGDGNQPQHF
CDR3 DNA: TGTGCCAGCAAGGGAGATGGGAATCAGCCCCAGCATTTT

V gene: TRBV6-4
clone size: .
J gene: TRBJ2-2
D gene: .
CDR3 protein: CASSDSIGRGLNTGELFF
CDR3 DNA: TGTGCCAGCAGTGACTCGATCGGGCGGGGCCTGAACACCGGGGAGCTGTTTTTT

V gene: TRBV5-5
clone size: few
J gene: TRBJ2-4
D gene: .
CDR3 protein: CASSVGQGGGLREQYF
CDR3 DNA: TGTGCCAGCAGCGTGGGCCAGGGGGGGGGCCTGAGAGAACAGTACTTC

V gene: TRBV20-1
clone size: many
J gene: TRBJ1-1
D gene: .
CDR3 protein: CSARGGGLNTEAFF
CDR3 DNA: TGCAGTGCTAGAGGTGGGGGCTTGAACACTGAAGCTTTCTTT

V gene: TRBV7-2
clone size: .
J gene: TRBJ2-5
D gene: TRBD2
CDR3 protein: CASSSGVAGAETQYF
CDR3 DNA: TGTGCCAGCAGCTCAGGAGTAGCGGGGGCAGAGACCCAGTACTTC